The rows below give T cell receptor beta chains drawn from one sample of a study of blood T cell repertoires in COVID-19. This table comes from immunoSEQ multiplex PCR, and its TCRdb copy is limited to in-frame clones, with some not included. There are about 250,000 clones in the sample; about nine tenths occur only once, and 6.3% lies in the top ten. The sample consisted of peripheral blood. Receptors were obtained from a young woman with COVID-19, enrolled during active disease. Both conserved end residues are part of each CDR3. A D gene is named only where the DNA matches it firmly. Clone size, where shown, is once, few, many, or a class for clones that have expanded.

d_gene: TRBD1; abundance: .; j_gene: TRBJ2-2; v_gene: TRBV3-1/TRBV3-2; len: 14; CDR3aa: CASIDRENTGELFF; CDR3nt: TGTGCCAGTATCGACAGGGAGAACACCGGGGAGCTGTTTTTT
d_gene: TRBD1; abundance: .; j_gene: TRBJ1-3; v_gene: TRBV30; len: 12; CDR3aa: CAWSVHRGSRYF; CDR3nt: TGTGCCTGGAGTGTACACAGGGGTTCACGGTATTTT
d_gene: .; abundance: .; j_gene: TRBJ2-4; v_gene: TRBV18; len: 16; CDR3aa: CASSPNAAGRGNIQYF; CDR3nt: TGTGCCAGCTCACCCAACGCGGCAGGAAGGGGAAACATTCAGTACTTC
d_gene: TRBD2; abundance: .; j_gene: TRBJ2-1; v_gene: TRBV5-1; len: 15; CDR3aa: CASSTGTSGIDEQFF; CDR3nt: TGCGCCAGCAGCACCGGGACTAGCGGGATCGATGAGCAGTTCTTC
d_gene: TRBD1; abundance: .; j_gene: TRBJ1-2; v_gene: TRBV19; len: 15; CDR3aa: CASSKPDRTNYGYTF; CDR3nt: TGTGCCAGTAGCAAACCGGACAGGACCAACTATGGCTACACCTTC
d_gene: .; abundance: .; j_gene: TRBJ2-1; v_gene: TRBV7-9; len: 14; CDR3aa: CASSPPVISNEQFF; CDR3nt: TGTGCCAGCAGCCCGCCCGTTATTAGCAATGAGCAGTTCTTC
d_gene: TRBD2; abundance: once; j_gene: TRBJ2-7; v_gene: TRBV4-1; len: 16; CDR3aa: CASSQEGPGTTYEQYF; CDR3nt: TGCGCCAGCAGCCAAGAGGGTCCGGGGACTACCTACGAGCAGTACTTC
d_gene: TRBD2; abundance: .; j_gene: TRBJ2-1; v_gene: TRBV19; len: 15; CDR3aa: CASSIRSGGADEQFF; CDR3nt: TGTGCCAGTAGTATAAGGAGCGGGGGGGCCGATGAGCAGTTCTTC
d_gene: TRBD1; abundance: .; j_gene: TRBJ2-2; v_gene: TRBV3-1/TRBV3-2; len: 17; CDR3aa: CASSQVRDRKGTGELFF; CDR3nt: TGTGCCAGCAGCCAAGTCCGGGACAGGAAAGGGACCGGGGAGCTGTTTTTT
d_gene: .; abundance: once; j_gene: TRBJ2-1; v_gene: TRBV3-1/TRBV3-2; len: 16; CDR3aa: CASSQEENHSYNEQFF; CDR3nt: TGTGCCAGCAGCCAAGAGGAGAACCACTCCTACAATGAGCAGTTCTTC
d_gene: .; abundance: .; j_gene: TRBJ2-1; v_gene: TRBV5-1; len: 15; CDR3aa: CASSLASAFDNEQFF; CDR3nt: TGCGCCAGCAGCTTGGCATCCGCGTTTGACAATGAGCAGTTCTTC
d_gene: .; abundance: .; j_gene: TRBJ2-1; v_gene: TRBV11-3; len: 12; CDR3aa: CASQSGYNEQFF; CDR3nt: TGTGCCAGCCAAAGCGGCTACAATGAGCAGTTCTTC
d_gene: TRBD1; abundance: .; j_gene: TRBJ1-5; v_gene: TRBV6-1; len: 19; CDR3aa: CASSEWGLGTGISNQPQHF; CDR3nt: TGTGCCAGCAGTGAATGGGGCCTCGGGACAGGGATAAGCAATCAGCCCCAGCATTTT
d_gene: .; abundance: .; j_gene: TRBJ2-5; v_gene: TRBV18; len: 14; CDR3aa: CASSPGQGLETQYF; CDR3nt: TGTGCCAGCTCACCAGGTCAGGGACTGGAGACCCAGTACTTC
d_gene: .; abundance: .; j_gene: TRBJ1-2; v_gene: TRBV5-1; len: 13; CDR3aa: CASSTVDRIAYTF; CDR3nt: TGCGCCAGCAGCACCGTTGATCGGATAGCCTACACCTTC
d_gene: .; abundance: .; j_gene: TRBJ2-3; v_gene: TRBV7-9; len: 15; CDR3aa: CASSLVYQYTDTQYF; CDR3nt: TGTGCCAGCAGCTTGGTGTACCAGTACACAGATACGCAGTATTTT
d_gene: TRBD2; abundance: .; j_gene: TRBJ2-5; v_gene: TRBV7-2; len: 16; CDR3aa: CASSRRLAGNQETQYF; CDR3nt: TGTGCCAGCAGCCGCAGGCTAGCGGGGAACCAAGAGACCCAGTACTTC
d_gene: .; abundance: few; j_gene: TRBJ1-6; v_gene: TRBV2; len: 12; CDR3aa: CASRHGGPPLHF; CDR3nt: TGTGCCAGCAGGCACGGCGGTCCACCCCTCCACTTT
d_gene: TRBD1; abundance: .; j_gene: TRBJ2-7; v_gene: TRBV11-2; len: 13; CDR3aa: CASSSQGAYEQYF; CDR3nt: TGTGCCAGCAGCTCACAGGGGGCCTACGAGCAGTACTTC
d_gene: .; abundance: few; j_gene: TRBJ1-1; v_gene: TRBV4-2; len: 14; CDR3aa: CASSQDRRPTEAFF; CDR3nt: TGTGCCAGCAGCCAAGATCGGAGGCCGACTGAAGCTTTCTTT
d_gene: .; abundance: .; j_gene: TRBJ1-2; v_gene: TRBV6-6; len: 15; CDR3aa: CASSTGEGKHYGYTF; CDR3nt: TGTGCCAGCAGTACCGGGGAGGGGAAGCACTATGGCTACACCTTC
d_gene: TRBD2; abundance: .; j_gene: TRBJ2-2; v_gene: TRBV18; len: 16; CDR3aa: CASSPPLGLATGELFF; CDR3nt: TGTGCCAGCTCACCGCCCCTGGGACTAGCTACCGGGGAGCTGTTTTTT